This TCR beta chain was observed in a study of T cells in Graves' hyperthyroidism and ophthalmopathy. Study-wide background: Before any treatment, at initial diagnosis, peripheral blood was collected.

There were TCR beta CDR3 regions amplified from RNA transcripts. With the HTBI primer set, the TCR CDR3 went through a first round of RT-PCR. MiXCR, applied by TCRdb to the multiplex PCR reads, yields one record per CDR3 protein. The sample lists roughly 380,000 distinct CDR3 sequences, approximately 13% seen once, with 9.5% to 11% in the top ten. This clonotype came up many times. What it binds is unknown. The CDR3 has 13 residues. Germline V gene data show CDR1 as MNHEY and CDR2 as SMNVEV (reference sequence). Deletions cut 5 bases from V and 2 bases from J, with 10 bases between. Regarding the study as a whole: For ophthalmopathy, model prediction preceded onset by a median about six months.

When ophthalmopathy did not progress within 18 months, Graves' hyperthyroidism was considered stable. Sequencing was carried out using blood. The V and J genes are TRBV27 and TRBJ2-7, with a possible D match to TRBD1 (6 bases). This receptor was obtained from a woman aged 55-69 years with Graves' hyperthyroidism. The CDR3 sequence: CASSPDRTYEQYF. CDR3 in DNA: TGTGCCAGCAGTCCGGACAGAACCTACGAGCAGTACTTC.